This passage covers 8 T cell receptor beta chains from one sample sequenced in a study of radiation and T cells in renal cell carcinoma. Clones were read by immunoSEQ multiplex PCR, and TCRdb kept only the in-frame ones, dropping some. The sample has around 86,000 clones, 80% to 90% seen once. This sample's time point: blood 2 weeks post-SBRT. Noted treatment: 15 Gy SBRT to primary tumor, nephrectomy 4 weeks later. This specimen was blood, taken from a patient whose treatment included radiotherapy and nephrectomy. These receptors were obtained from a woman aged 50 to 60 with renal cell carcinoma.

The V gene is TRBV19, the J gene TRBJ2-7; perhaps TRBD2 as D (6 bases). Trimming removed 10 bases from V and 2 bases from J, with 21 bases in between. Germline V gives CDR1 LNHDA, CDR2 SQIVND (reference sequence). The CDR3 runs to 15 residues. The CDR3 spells CATQDSGDGAYEQYF. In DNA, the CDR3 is TGTGCCACCCAAGACTCGGGGGACGGAGCCTACGAGCAGTACTTC.

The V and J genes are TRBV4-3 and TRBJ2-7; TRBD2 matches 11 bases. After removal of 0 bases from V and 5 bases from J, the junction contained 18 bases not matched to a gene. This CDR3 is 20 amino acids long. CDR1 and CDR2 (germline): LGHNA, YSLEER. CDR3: CASSQERRQGTSGRSHEQYF. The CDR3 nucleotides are TGCGCCAGCAGCCAAGAACGTCGACAGGGCACTAGCGGGAGAAGCCACGAGCAGTACTTC.

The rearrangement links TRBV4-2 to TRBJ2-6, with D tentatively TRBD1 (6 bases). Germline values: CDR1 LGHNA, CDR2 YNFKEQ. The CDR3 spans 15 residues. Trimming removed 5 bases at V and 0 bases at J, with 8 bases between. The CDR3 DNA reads TGTGCCAGCAGCTACAGGGACTCTGGGGCCAACGTCCTGACTTTC. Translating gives CASSYRDSGANVLTF.

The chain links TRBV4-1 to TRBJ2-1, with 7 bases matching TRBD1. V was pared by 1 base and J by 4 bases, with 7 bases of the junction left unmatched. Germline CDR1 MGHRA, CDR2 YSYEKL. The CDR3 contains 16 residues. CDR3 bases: TGCGCCAGCAGCCAAGTAAAGGGGGCCGAGTACAATGAGCAGTTCTTC. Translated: CASSQVKGAEYNEQFF.

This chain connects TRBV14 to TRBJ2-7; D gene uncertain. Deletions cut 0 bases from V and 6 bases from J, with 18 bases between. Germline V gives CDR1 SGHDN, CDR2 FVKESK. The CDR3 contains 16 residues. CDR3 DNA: TGTGCCAGCAGCCAAGAACGGGCAGGCCCCTCGGGCGAGCAGTACTTC. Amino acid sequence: CASSQERAGPSGEQYF.

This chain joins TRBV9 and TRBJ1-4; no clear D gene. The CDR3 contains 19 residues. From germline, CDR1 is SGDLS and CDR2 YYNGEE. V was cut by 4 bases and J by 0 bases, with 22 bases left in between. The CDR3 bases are TGTGCCAGCAGCCCCACCCGAACGGACCCATTTGCAACTAATGAAAAACTGTTTTTT. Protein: CASSPTRTDPFATNEKLFF.

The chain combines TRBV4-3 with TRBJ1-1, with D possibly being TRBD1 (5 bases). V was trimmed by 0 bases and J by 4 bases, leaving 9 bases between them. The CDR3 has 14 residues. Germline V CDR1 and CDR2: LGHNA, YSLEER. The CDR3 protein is CASSQDRGSTEAFF. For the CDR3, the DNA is TGCGCCAGCAGCCAAGATCGGGGGAGCACTGAAGCTTTCTTT.

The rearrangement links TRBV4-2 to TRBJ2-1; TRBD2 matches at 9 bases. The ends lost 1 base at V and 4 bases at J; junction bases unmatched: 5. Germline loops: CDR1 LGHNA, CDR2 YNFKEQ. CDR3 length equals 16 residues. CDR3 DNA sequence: TGTGCCAGCAGCCAAGCCCTAGCGGGGTATTACAATGAGCAGTTCTTC. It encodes CASSQALAGYYNEQFF.